The clone carrying this T cell receptor beta chain was found once. This specimen comes from a study of CD8+ T cells in alopecia areata. Investigators isolated RNA and reverse transcribed it into cDNA to act as the sequencing template. Generated by immunoSEQ multiplex PCR, the TCRdb table keeps only in-frame clones and is missing some. Of more than 200,000 clones in the sample, approximately 45% are singletons; the top ten hold 2% to 3%. Between the trimmed V and J ends, which lost 3 bases and 5 bases, there was a span of 17 bases. The CDR3 covers 15 residues. Germline values: CDR1 SGDLS, CDR2 YYNGEE. Documented treatment: oral pan-JAK inhibitor, 5-10 mg twice daily. Obtained from alopecia areata patients were lesional scalp punch biopsies along with peripheral blood.

The V gene is TRBV9, the J gene TRBJ2-5; tentative D call: TRBD2 (6 bases). The receptor comes from a human donor with alopecia areata. This specimen was CD4+ T cells sorted from blood, taken at roughly week 36, from a patient treated with tofacitinib. CDR3 sequence reads: CASSGRATSLETQYF. DNA for the CDR3: TGTGCCAGCAGCGGCCGGGCGACTAGTTTGGAGACCCAGTACTTC.